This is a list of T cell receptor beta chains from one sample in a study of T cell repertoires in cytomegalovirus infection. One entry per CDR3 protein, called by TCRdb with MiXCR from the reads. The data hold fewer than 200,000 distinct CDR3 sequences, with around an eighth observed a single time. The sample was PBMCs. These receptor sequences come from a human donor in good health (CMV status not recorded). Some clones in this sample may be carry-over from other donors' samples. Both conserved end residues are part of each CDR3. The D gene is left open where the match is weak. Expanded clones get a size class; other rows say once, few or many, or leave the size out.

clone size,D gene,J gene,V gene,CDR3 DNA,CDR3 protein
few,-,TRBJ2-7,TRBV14,TGTGCCAGCAGCCTCCGGGGTGGCCTTCGGGAAAGGAATTACTTC,CASSLRGGLRERNYF
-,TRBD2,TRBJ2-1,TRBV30,TGTGCCTGGAGTGTAGTAGCGGGAGGGCCTAGTGAGCAGTTCTTC,CAWSVVAGGPSEQFF
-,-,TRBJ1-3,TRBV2,TGTGCCAGCAGTGAAGAAGGAACTGGAAACACCATATATTTT,CASSEEGTGNTIYF
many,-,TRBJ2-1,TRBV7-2,TGTGCCAGCAGCCCGTTCAGGGTGGTCGATGAGCAGTTCTTC,CASSPFRVVDEQFF
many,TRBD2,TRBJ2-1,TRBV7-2,TGTGCCAGCAGTCAAACCACCGGACTAGCGGTATACAATGAGCAGTTCTTC,CASSQTTGLAVYNEQFF
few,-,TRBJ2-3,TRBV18,TGTGCCAGCTCACCACCCAAGAAGAGGCAGTATTTT,CASSPPKKRQYF
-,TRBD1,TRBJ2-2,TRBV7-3,TGTGCCAGCAGCTTGACAGGGGCTGTCGCCGGGGAGCTGTTTTTT,CASSLTGAVAGELFF
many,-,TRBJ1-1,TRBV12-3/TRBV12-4,TGTGCCAGCAGTTTTGAGGGGACTGAAGCTTTCTTT,CASSFEGTEAFF
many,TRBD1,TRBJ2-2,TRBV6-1,TGTGCCAGCAGCCCCGGGACAGACAACACCGGGGAGCTGTTTTTT,CASSPGTDNTGELFF
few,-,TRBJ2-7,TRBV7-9,TGTGCCAGCAGCCAGCGTTATCCCCGGGAAGGCGAGCAGTACTTC,CASSQRYPREGEQYF
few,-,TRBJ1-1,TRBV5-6,TGTGCCAGCAGACCGCTGGACACTCCCGGGGTCCCTGAAGCTTTCTTT,CASRPLDTPGVPEAFF
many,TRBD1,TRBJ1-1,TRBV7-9,TGTGCCAGCAGTCAAATCGGACAGGGCGTGACTGAAGCTTTCTTT,CASSQIGQGVTEAFF
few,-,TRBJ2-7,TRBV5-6,TGTGCCAGCAGCCCATCACCTCGGGCGTTGTGGAAGCAGTACTTC,CASSPSPRALWKQYF
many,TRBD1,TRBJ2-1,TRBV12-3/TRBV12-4,TGTGCCAGCAGTTTAGTAGGGGGCGACCACAATGAGCAGTTCTTC,CASSLVGGDHNEQFF
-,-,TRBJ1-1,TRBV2,TGTGCCAGCAGAGGGTCTGAAGCTTTCTTT,CASRGSEAFF
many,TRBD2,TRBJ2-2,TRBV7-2,TGTGCCAGCAGCTTAAATGCGGGAGCGAACACCGGGGAGCTGTTTTTT,CASSLNAGANTGELFF
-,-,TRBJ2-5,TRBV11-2,TGTGCCAGCAGCCCGATAGGACGGTTAAGAGTGACCCAGTACTTC,CASSPIGRLRVTQYF
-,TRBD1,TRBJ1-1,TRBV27,TGTGCCAGCAGTCCGCTGACAGGGAGCACTGAAGCTTTCTTT,CASSPLTGSTEAFF
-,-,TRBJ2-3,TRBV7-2,TGTGCCAGCAGCTTCGGACCCGGCACAGATACGCAGTATTTT,CASSFGPGTDTQYF
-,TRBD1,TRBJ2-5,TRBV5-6,TGTGCCAGCAGCTACCGGGACAGACAAGAGACCCAGTACTTC,CASSYRDRQETQYF
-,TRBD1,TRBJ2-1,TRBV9,TGTGCCAGCAGCGTAGTCGGACAGGGTAGCAATGAGCAGTTCTTC,CASSVVGQGSNEQFF
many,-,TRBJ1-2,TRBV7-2,TGTGCCAGCAGCTGGGGGGGACCCTATGGCTACACCTTC,CASSWGGPYGYTF
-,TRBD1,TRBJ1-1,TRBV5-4,TGTGCCAGCAGCGCCGGACAGGGCGCCACTGAAGCTTTCTTT,CASSAGQGATEAFF
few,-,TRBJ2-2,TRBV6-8,TGTGCCGCCCGGGGGACCGGGGAGCTGTTTTTT,CAARGTGELFF
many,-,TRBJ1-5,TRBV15,TGTGCCACCGAAAATAGCCGACAGAAAGTAAATAGCAATCAGCCCCAGCATTTT,CATENSRQKVNSNQPQHF
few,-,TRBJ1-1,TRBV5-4,TGTGCCAGCAGCTTGATAAACATACATGAAGCTTTCTTT,CASSLINIHEAFF
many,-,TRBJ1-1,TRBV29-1,TGCAGCGTTGAGACAGCTGGGATGAACACTGAAGCTTTCTTT,CSVETAGMNTEAFF
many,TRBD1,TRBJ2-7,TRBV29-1,TGCAGCGTGCGGGACAGGGGTTACGAGCAGTACTTC,CSVRDRGYEQYF
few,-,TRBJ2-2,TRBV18,TGTGCCAGCCCTCAGGACACCGGGGAGCTGTTTTTT,CASPQDTGELFF
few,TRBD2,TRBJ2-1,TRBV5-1,TGCGCCAGCAGCTTGGGCGGGAGCGGATCCAATGAGCAGTTCTTC,CASSLGGSGSNEQFF
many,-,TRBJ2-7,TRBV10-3,TGTGCCACGGCAGAGGGAGCCTCCTACGAGCAGTACTTC,CATAEGASYEQYF
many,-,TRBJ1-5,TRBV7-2,TGTGCCAGCAGCTTAGTCCACAGGGTCGGTCAGCCCCAGCATTTT,CASSLVHRVGQPQHF
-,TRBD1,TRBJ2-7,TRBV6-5,TGTGCCAGCAGTTACTCGATGTCGACAGGGACCTACGAGCAGTACTTC,CASSYSMSTGTYEQYF
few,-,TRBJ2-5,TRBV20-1,TGCAGTGTCCTTAGAGAAGGGGGTGGAGAGACCCAGTACTTC,CSVLREGGGETQYF
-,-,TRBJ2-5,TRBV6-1,TGTGCCAGCACCACAGGGCAATCGGAGACCCAGTACTTC,CASTTGQSETQYF
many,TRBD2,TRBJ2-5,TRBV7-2,TGTGCCAGCAGCTCCCTAGCGGGACTAAAAGAGACCCAGTACTTC,CASSSLAGLKETQYF
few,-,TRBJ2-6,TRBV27,TGTGCCAGCAGTTTAGACCGATCTGGGGCCAACGTCCTGACTTTC,CASSLDRSGANVLTF
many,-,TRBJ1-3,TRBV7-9,TGTGCCAGCAGCTACCGCGGATCTGGAAACACCATATATTTT,CASSYRGSGNTIYF
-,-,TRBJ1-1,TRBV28,TGTGCCAGCAGTTTGACCGGGGACGGCACTGAATATTTCTTT,CASSLTGDGTEYFF
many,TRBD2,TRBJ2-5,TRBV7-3,TGTGCCAGCAGCCCCGGGGCTAGCGGGGCGAAGACCCAGTACTTC,CASSPGASGAKTQYF
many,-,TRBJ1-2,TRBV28,TGTGCCAGCAGTCCAGGGAGATGGAAAGGCTATGGCTACACCTTC,CASSPGRWKGYGYTF
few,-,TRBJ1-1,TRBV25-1,TGTGCCAGCAGTGAGAAATTTAATGTGGGTGGTCGCACTGAAGCTTTCTTT,CASSEKFNVGGRTEAFF
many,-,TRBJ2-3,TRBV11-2,TGTGCCAGCAGCCCCGGGACCCACCGCACAGATACGCAGTATTTT,CASSPGTHRTDTQYF
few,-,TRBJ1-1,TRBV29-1,TGCAGCGTTGATAAGGTGAACACTGAAGCTTTCTTT,CSVDKVNTEAFF
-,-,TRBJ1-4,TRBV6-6,TGTGCCAGCAGTTTCGACTCTTATAATGAAAAACTGTTTTTT,CASSFDSYNEKLFF
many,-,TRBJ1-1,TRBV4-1,TGCGCCAGCAGCCATCCCAACACTGGCTCCCCGAACACTGAAGCTTTCTTT,CASSHPNTGSPNTEAFF
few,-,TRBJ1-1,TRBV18,TGTGCCAGCTCACCAGCCGCAATGGGCCCTGAAGCTTTCTTT,CASSPAAMGPEAFF
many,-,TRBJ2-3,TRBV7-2,TGTGCCATAAAAACCGGCTTCAAACATGATACGCAGTATTTT,CAIKTGFKHDTQYF
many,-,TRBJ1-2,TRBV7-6,TGTGCCAGCAGCCAAGACAGTCTCATCTATGGCTACACCTTC,CASSQDSLIYGYTF